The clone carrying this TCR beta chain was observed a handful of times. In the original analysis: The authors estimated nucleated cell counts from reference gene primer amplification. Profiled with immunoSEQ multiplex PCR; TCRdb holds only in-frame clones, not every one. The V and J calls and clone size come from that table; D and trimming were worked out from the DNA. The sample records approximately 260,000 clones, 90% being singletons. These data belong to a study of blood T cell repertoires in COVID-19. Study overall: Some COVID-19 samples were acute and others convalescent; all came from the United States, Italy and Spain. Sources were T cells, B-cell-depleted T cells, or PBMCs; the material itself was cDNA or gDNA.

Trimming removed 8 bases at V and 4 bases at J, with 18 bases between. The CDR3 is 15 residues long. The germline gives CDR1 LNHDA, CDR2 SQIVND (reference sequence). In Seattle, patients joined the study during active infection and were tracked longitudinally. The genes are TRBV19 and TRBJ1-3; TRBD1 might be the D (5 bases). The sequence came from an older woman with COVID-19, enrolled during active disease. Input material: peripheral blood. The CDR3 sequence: CASRIRGGRGNTIYF. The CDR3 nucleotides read TGTGCCAGTCGGATCCGCGGGGGACGGGGAAACACCATATATTTT.